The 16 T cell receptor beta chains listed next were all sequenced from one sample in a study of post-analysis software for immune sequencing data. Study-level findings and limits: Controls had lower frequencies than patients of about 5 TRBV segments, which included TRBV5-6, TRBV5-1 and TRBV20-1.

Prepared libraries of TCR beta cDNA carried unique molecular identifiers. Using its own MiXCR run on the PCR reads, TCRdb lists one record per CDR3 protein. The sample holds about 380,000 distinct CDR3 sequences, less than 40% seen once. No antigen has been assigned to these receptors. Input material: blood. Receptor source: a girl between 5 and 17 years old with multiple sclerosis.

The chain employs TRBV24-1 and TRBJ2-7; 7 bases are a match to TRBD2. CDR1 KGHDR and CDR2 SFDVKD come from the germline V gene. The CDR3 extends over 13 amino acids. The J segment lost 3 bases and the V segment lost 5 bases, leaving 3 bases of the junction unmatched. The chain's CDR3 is CATSGTSNYEQYF. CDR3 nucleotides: TGTGCCACCAGTGGGACTAGTAACTACGAGCAGTACTTC.

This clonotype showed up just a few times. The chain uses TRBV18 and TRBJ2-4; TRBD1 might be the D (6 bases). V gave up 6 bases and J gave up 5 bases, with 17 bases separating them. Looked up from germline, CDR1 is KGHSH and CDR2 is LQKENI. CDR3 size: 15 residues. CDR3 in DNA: TGTGCCAGCTCCCGGGCCAGGGGAGACCAAAACATTCAGTACTTC. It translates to CASSRARGDQNIQYF.

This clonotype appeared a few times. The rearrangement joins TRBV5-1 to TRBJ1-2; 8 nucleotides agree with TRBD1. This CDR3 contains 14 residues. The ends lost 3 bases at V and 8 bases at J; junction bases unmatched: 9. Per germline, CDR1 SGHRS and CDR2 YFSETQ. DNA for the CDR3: TGCGCCAGCAGCTCGGCAATCGGACAGGGAGGCTACACCTTC. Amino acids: CASSSAIGQGGYTF.

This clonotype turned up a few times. The chain's CDR3 is CSAAWRGEPSDTQYF. The CDR3 DNA reads TGCAGTGCTGCTTGGCGGGGGGAGCCCTCAGATACGCAGTATTTT. The chain combines TRBV20-1 with TRBJ2-3; 8 nucleotides match TRBD2. The V and J ends lost 5 bases and 4 bases, in that order; junction bases with no gene match: 11. This CDR3 spans 15 amino acids. CDR1 and CDR2 from the germline V gene are DFQATT and SNEGSKA (reference sequence).

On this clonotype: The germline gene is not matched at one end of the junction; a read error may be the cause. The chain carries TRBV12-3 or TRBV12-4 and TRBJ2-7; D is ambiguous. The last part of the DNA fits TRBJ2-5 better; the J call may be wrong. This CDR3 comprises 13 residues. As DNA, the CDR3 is TGTACCAGCAGGTCGACTGAAGAAGAGACCCAGTACTTC. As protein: CTSRSTEEETQYF.

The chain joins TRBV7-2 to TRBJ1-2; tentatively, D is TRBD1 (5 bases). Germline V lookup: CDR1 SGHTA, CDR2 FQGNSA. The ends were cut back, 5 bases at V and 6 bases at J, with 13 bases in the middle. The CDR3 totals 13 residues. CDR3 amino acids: CASSLRQRDGYTF. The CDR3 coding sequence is TGTGCCAGCAGCCTCAGACAGCGCGATGGCTACACCTTC.

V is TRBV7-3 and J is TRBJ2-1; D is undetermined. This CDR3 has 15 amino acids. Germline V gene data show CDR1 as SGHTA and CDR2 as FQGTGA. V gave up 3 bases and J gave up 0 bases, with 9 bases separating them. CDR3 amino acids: CASSLTPDSYNEQFF. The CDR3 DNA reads TGTGCCAGCAGCTTGACACCTGACTCCTACAATGAGCAGTTCTTC.

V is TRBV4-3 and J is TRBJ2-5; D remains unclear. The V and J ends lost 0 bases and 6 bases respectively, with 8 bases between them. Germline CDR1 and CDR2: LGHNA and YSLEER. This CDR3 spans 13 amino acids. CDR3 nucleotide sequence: TGCGCCAGCAGCCAAGAGGCCCGGAAGACCCAGTACTTC. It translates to CASSQEARKTQYF.

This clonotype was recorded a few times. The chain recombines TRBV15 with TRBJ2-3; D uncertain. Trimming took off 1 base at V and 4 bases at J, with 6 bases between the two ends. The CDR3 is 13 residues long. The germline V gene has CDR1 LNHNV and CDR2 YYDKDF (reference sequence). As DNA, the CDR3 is TGTGCCACCAGCAGAGGTCTTTCAGATACGCAGTATTTT. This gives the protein CATSRGLSDTQYF.

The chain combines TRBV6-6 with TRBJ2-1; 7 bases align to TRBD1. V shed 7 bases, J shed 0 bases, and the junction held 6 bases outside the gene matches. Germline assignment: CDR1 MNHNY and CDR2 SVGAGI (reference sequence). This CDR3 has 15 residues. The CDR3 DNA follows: TGTGCCAGCACCTCGGGACAGAGCTCCTACAATGAGCAGTTCTTC. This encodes CASTSGQSSYNEQFF.

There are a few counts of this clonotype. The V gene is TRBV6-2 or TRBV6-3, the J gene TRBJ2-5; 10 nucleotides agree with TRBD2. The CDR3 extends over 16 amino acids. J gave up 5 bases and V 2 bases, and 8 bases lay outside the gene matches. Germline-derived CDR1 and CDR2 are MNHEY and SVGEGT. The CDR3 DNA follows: TGTGCCAGCAGTTACCTCCAGCGGGGGGGCCGGGAGACCCAGTACTTC. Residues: CASSYLQRGGRETQYF.

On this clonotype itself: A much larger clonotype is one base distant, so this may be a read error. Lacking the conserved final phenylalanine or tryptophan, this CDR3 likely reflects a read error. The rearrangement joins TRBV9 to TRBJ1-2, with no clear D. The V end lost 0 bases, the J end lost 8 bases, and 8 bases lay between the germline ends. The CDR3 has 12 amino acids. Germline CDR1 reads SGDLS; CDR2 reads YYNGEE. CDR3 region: CASSVGVGGYTV. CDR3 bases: TGTGCCAGCAGCGTAGGGGTTGGGGGCTACACCGTC.

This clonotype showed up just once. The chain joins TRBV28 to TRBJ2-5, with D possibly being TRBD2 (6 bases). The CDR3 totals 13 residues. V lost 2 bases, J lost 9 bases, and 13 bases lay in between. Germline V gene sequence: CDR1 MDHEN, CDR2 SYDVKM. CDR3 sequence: CASSLASPGAQYF. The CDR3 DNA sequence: TGTGCCAGCAGTTTAGCCTCTCCGGGGGCCCAGTACTTC.

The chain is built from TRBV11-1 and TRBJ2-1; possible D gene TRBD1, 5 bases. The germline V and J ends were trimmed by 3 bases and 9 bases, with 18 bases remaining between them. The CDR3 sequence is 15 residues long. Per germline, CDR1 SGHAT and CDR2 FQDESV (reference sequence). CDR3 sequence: CASSLIDSRWGEQFF. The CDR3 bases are TGTGCCAGCAGCTTGATAGACAGCCGCTGGGGTGAGCAGTTCTTC.

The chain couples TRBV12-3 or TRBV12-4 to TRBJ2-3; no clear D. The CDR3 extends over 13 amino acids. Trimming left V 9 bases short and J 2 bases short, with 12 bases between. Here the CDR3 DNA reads TGTGCCAGTGACGCACGAAACACAGATACGCAGTATTTT. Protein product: CASDARNTDTQYF.

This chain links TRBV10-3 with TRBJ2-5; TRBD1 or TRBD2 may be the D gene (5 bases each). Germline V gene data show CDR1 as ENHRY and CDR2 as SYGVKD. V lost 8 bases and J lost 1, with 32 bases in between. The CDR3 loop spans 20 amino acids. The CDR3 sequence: CAIRPGQAIYPTMCQETQYF. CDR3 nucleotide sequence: TGTGCCATCCGCCCGGGGCAAGCCATTTACCCTACGATGTGCCAAGAGACCCAGTACTTC.